This T cell receptor (beta chain) was sequenced in a study of blood T cell repertoires in COVID-19. Clones were read by immunoSEQ multiplex PCR, and TCRdb kept only the in-frame ones, dropping some. The repertoire consists of 300,000 to 350,000 clones, with 70% to 90% occurring once and the leading ten covering around 2.2%. V was shortened by 4 bases and J by 2 bases, with 11 bases between the two germline ends. This CDR3 is built from 14 residues. CDR1 and CDR2 (germline): LNHDA, SQIVND (reference sequence). This study enrolled people aged about 18 to 90 from around 26 US geographic areas. The V call is TRBV19, the J call TRBJ1-2, with D uncertain. This receptor was taken from a man aged 25-40 years who had recovered from COVID-19. Sequenced sample: PBMCs or T cells enriched from blood (not recorded which). The CDR3 sequence is CASSKDWENYGYTF. In DNA, the CDR3 is TGTGCCAGTAGTAAGGACTGGGAAAACTATGGCTACACCTTC.